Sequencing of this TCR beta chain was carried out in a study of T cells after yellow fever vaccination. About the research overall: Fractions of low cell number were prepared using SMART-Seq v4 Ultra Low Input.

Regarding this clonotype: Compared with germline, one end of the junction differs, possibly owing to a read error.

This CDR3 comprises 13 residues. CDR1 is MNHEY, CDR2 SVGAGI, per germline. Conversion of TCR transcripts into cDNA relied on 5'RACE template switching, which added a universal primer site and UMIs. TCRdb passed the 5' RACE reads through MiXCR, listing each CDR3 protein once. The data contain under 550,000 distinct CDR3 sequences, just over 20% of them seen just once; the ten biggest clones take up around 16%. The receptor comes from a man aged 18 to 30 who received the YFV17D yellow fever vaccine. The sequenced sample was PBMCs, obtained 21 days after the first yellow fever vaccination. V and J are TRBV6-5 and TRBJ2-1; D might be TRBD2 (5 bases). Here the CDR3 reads CVSSYGGWNEQFF. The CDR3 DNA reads TGTGTCAGCAGTTACGGCGGGTGGAATGAGCAGTTCTTC.